The rows below give T cell receptor beta chains drawn from one sample of a study of blood T cell repertoires in COVID-19. Sequencing used immunoSEQ multiplex PCR; TCRdb keeps in-frame clones, though not all of them. The table has approximately 260,000 clones, over 80% seen once. The sample was PBMCs or T cells enriched from blood (not recorded which). The receptors originated from a woman aged 18-29 years who had recovered from COVID-19. Each CDR3 is given with its conserved first and last residue. A D gene is named only where the DNA matches it firmly. Not all rows give a size; the values are once, few, many and, for expanded clones, a class.

j_call,v_call,clone_size,d_call,cdr3_nt,cdr3_aa
TRBJ2-7,TRBV7-2,NA,TRBD2,TGTGCCAGCAGCTCGGGACTAGCGGGGGCAGAAACCTACGAGCAGTACTTC,CASSSGLAGAETYEQYF
TRBJ1-2,TRBV7-9,NA,NA,TGTGCCAGCAGCCCCCAAGGGCTTAAGGGAGACTATGGCTACACCTTC,CASSPQGLKGDYGYTF
TRBJ2-7,TRBV10-3,once,TRBD2,TGTGCCATCAGTGGGGGACTAGCGGGCTACGAGCAGTACTTC,CAISGGLAGYEQYF
TRBJ1-6,TRBV25-1,NA,NA,TGTGCCAGCAGTGCGCAGGTGGTTAATTCACCCCTCCACTTT,CASSAQVVNSPLHF
TRBJ1-2,TRBV12-5,NA,NA,TGTGCTAGTGGAGCCCAGGGTTGGGGCTACACCTTC,CASGAQGWGYTF
TRBJ2-7,TRBV18,few,TRBD1,TGTGCCAGCTCAGCGACAACCGGGACAGGGGAAAGAGGGCAGTACTTC,CASSATTGTGERGQYF
TRBJ2-7,TRBV28,NA,NA,TGTGCCAGCAGTTTATTATGGCGGGTAGGGAGTGTGCACGAGCAGTACTTC,CASSLLWRVGSVHEQYF
TRBJ2-3,TRBV5-4,NA,TRBD1,TGTGCCAGCAGCCCCCCGGGGTCCGGGACAGTAACCGTTTGGGAGTATTTT,CASSPPGSGTVTVWEYF
TRBJ2-3,TRBV27,NA,TRBD2,TGTGCCAGCAACCCCCGGAGAACTATTAGCGGGAGAACAGATACGCAGTATTTT,CASNPRRTISGRTDTQYF
TRBJ2-5,TRBV5-1,NA,TRBD2,TGCGCCAGCAGATTAGGACTAGCGGGAGTAGAAGAGACCCAGTACTTC,CASRLGLAGVEETQYF
TRBJ1-1,TRBV28,NA,TRBD1,TGTGCCAGCAGGGGACAGGGGGAGCGCGCTTTCTTT,CASRGQGERAFF
TRBJ2-7,TRBV2,NA,TRBD2,TGTGCCAGCAGCGGGGGGTTCTGGGAGCAGTACTTC,CASSGGFWEQYF
TRBJ1-2,TRBV28,NA,TRBD1,TGTGCCAGCAGCCGGGACAGGGGCGTCGGCTACACCTTC,CASSRDRGVGYTF
TRBJ2-7,TRBV11-2,NA,TRBD2,TGTGCCAGCAGCCCACCGGGGGGACTGGGCTCCTACGAGCAGTACTTC,CASSPPGGLGSYEQYF
TRBJ2-7,TRBV27,NA,NA,TGTGCCAGCAGTTTGGGGGCCGAGCAGTACTTC,CASSLGAEQYF
TRBJ2-5,TRBV12-3/TRBV12-4,NA,NA,TGTGCCAGCAGTTCAGGGGACGGGGAGACCCAGTACTTC,CASSSGDGETQYF
TRBJ1-1,TRBV3-1/TRBV3-2,NA,TRBD1,TGTGCCAGCAGTCTGTACACCTCTGGACAGGGTGAAGCTTTCTTT,CASSLYTSGQGEAFF
TRBJ1-1,TRBV12-5,NA,TRBD1,TGTGCTAGTGGTGAGACAGGGGTTGGGCTCGGAGCTTTCTTT,CASGETGVGLGAFF
TRBJ2-7,TRBV9,NA,TRBD1,TGTGCCAGCAGCGTAGGGGACAGCGCTTACGAGCAGTACTTC,CASSVGDSAYEQYF
TRBJ1-4,TRBV3-1/TRBV3-2,NA,NA,TGTGCCAGCAGCCAAGAAACGCGGGGAACTGAACTGTTTTTT,CASSQETRGTELFF
TRBJ1-5,TRBV4-1,NA,TRBD1,TGCGCCAGCAGCTCAAGCTATCGACAGGGAGGCAATCAGCCCCAGCATTTT,CASSSSYRQGGNQPQHF
TRBJ1-2,TRBV27,few,TRBD1,TGTGCCAGCAGTTTCCGCATGGGACAGGGAGGCTACACCTTC,CASSFRMGQGGYTF
TRBJ1-2,TRBV3-1/TRBV3-2,NA,TRBD1,TGTGCCAGCAGCCCCGGGACAGGGGGCGATTCCTATGGCTACACCTTC,CASSPGTGGDSYGYTF
TRBJ2-1,TRBV7-3,NA,TRBD1,TGTGCCAGCAGCCGCGACAGGGTGGAGGCCAATGAGCAGTTCTTC,CASSRDRVEANEQFF
TRBJ1-3,TRBV12-3/TRBV12-4,NA,NA,TGTGCCAGCAGTCTTAACCTAGGAAACACCATATATTTT,CASSLNLGNTIYF
TRBJ2-3,TRBV11-2,NA,NA,TGTGCCAGCAGCTTCGAGCCGACTGCAGATACGCAGTATTTT,CASSFEPTADTQYF